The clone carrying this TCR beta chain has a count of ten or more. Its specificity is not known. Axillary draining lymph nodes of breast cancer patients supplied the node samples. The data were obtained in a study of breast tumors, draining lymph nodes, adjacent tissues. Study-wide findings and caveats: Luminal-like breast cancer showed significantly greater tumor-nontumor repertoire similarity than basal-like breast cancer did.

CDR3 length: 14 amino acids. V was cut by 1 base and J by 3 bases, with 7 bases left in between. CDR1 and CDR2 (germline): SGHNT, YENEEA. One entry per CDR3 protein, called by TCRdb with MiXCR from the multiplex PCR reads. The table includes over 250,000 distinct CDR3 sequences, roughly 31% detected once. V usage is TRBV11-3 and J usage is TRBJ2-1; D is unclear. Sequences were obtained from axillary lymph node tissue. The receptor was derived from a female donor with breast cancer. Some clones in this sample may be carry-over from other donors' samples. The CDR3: CASSLVGYYNEQFF. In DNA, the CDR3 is TGTGCCAGCAGCTTAGTCGGCTACTACAATGAGCAGTTCTTC.